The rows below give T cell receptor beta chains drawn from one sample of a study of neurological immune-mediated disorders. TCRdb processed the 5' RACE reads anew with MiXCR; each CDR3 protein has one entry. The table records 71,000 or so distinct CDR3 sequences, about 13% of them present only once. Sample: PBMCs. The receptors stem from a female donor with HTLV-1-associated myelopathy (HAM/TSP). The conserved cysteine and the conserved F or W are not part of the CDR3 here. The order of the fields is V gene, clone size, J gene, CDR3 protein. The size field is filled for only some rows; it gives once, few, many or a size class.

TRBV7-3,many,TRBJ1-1,ASSLTGHRNTEAF
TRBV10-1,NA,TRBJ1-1,ASSDGGTGGRSSTEAF
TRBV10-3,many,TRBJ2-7,AISDPGWGLYEQY
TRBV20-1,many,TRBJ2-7,SATSPPGSSYEQY
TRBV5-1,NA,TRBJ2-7,ASSFGLAGGITYEQY
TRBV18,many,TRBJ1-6,ASSPPGDSPLH
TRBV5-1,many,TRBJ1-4,ASSLMDDNEKLF
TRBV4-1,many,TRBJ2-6,ASSQRGGGQANSGANVLT
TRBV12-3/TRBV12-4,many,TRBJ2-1,ASSFFRGPSF
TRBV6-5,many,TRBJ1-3,ASRDPGQGAGNTIY
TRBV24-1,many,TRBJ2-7,ATSDSQTGADEQY
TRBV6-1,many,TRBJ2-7,ASSGHPSYEQY
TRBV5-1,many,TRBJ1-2,ASSLEGYGYT
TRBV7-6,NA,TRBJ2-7,ASSSPRGIAGAKEQY
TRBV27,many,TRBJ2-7,ASSGGFAGASTYEQY
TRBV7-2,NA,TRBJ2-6,ASSLIRHGKT
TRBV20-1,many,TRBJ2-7,SARQGSNEQY
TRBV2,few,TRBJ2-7,ASSERSGGSYEQY
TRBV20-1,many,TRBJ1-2,SARGTGKEGYT
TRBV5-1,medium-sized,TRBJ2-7,ASSPGGYEQY
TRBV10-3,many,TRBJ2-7,AISDLGGYEQY
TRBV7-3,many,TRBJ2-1,ARGGQVGSGQF
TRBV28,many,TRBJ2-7,ASSLLSQGAGEQY
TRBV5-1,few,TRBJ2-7,ASSLGQGSEQY
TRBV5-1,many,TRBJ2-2,ASTFTGPTGELF
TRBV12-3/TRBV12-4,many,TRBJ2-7,ASSLDFIKGEQY
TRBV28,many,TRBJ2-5,ASSTRRSQQETQY
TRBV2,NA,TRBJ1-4,ASSEALLGFNEKLF
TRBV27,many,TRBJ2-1,ASSLGTGGNGQF
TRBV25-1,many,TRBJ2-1,ASSTSGGANEQF
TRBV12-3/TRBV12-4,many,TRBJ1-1,ASSLIPGGGTEAF
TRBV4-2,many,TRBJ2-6,ASSQDRSSGANVLT
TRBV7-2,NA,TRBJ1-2,ASSFGQGLGVYGYT
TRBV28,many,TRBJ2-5,ASSGARVGETQY
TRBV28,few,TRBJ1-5,ASKRSSGAAAPQH
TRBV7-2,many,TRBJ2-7,ASSLERRGQGYEQY
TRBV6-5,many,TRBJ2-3,ASSNPGTDTQY
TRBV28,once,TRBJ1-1,ASSLKIGAGNSEAY
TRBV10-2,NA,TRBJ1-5,ASSESLSAQH
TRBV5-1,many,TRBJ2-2,ASSLGGAGSNTGELF
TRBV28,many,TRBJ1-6,ASSGPDSSNSPLH
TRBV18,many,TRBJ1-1,ASSPPMGSRAF
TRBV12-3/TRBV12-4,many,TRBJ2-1,ASSLRGASNEQF
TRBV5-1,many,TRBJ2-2,ASSLAGKSGELF
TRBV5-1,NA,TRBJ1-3,ASSHASSGNTIY
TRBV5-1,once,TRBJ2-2,ASSSIPTSSGELF
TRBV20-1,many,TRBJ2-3,SASRTSTDTQY
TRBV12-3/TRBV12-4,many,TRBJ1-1,ASSLLGGSTEAF
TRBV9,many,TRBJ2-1,ASSVAGGLAPYNEQF
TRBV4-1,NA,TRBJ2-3,ASSQGFVKASCTQY
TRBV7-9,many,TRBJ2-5,ASSLLGPDETQY
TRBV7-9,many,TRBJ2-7,ASSPGQGNEQY